This TCR beta chain was identified during a study of CD8 T cells in ankylosing spondylitis. Study findings and constraints: Roughly eight highly homologous variants formed a TCR beta motif that appeared characteristic of ankylosing spondylitis blood.

MiXCR, applied by TCRdb to the 5' RACE reads, yields one record per CDR3 protein. Of some 220,000 distinct CDR3 sequences listed, approximately 7.4% were seen once; the top ten hold about 14%. This clonotype was observed at least ten times. Its antigen is currently unknown. Specimen: blood, either unsorted or a sorted T cell fraction (not recorded which). The TCR sequence derives from a male donor with ankylosing spondylitis.

This CDR3 is CASSQPGPSGNTIYF. The CDR3 DNA is TGTGCCAGCAGTCAACCGGGACCCTCTGGAAACACCATATATTTT. The rearrangement uses TRBV12-3 or TRBV12-4 and TRBJ1-3, with D perhaps TRBD1 (5 bases). Between the trimmed V and J ends, which lost 5 bases and 0 bases, there was a span of 11 bases. This CDR3 has 15 residues.